This T cell receptor beta chain emerged from a study of blood T cell repertoires in COVID-19. The wider study: The United States, Italy and Spain provided the acute and convalescent COVID-19 samples. T cells, B-cell-depleted T cells, or PBMCs supplied cDNA or gDNA.

As handled by the study authors: Quantification of nucleated cells was approximated via reference gene primer amplification. Profiled with immunoSEQ multiplex PCR; TCRdb holds only in-frame clones, not every one. V, J and clone size derive from that table, while D and trimming were established from the DNA sequence. The table records over 200,000 clones, over 75% of them present only once. The germline gives CDR1 MNHEY, CDR2 SMNVEV (reference sequence). Trimming shortened V by 5 bases and J by 3 bases, and 4 bases separated the two germline ends. This CDR3 is 11 amino acids long. V usage is TRBV27 and J usage is TRBJ1-1, with unresolved D. This clonotype originated in a human donor in a cohort sampled during active COVID-19. The material sequenced was peripheral blood. CDR3 sequence reads: CASSLYTEAFF. CDR3 coding DNA: TGTGCCAGCAGTCTTTACACTGAAGCTTTCTTT.